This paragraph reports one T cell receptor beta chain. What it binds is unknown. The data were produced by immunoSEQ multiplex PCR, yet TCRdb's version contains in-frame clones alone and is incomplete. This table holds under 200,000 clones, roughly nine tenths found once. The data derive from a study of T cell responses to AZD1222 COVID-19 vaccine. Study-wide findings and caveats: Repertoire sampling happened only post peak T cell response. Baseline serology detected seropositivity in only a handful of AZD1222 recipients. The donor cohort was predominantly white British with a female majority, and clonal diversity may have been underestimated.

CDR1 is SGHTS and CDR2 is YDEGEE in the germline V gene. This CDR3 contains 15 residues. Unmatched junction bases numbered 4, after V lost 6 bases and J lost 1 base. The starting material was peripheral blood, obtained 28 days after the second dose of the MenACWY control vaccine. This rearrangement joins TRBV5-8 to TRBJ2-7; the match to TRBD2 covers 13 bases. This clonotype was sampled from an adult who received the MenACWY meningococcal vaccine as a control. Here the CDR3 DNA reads TGTGCCAGCAACAGGGGACTAGCGGGATCCTACGAGCAGTACTTC. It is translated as CASNRGLAGSYEQYF.